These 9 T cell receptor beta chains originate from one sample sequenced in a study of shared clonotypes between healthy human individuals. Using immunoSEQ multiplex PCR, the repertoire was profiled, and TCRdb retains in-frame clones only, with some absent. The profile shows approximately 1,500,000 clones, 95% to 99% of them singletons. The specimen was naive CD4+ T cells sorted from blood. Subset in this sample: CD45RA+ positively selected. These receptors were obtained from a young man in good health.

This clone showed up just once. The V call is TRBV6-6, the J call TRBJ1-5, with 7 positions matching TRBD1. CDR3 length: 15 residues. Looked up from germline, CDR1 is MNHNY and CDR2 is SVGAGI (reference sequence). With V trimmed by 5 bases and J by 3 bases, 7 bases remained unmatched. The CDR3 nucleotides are TGTGCCAGCAGTCGCCCGGACAGGTTCAATCAGCCCCAGCATTTT. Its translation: CASSRPDRFNQPQHF.

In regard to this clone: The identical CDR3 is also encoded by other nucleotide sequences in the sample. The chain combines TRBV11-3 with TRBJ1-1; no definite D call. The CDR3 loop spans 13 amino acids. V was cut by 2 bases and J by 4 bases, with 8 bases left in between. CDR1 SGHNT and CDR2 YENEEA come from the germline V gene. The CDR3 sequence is CASSLRRGTEAFF. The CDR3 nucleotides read TGTGCCAGCAGCTTACGTCGGGGCACTGAAGCTTTCTTT.

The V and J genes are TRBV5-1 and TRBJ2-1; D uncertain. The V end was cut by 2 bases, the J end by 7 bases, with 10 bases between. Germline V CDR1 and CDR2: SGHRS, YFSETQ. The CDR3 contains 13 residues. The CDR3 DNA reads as TGCGCCAGCAGCTTTGGGGTATCTAATGAGCAGTTCTTC. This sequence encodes CASSFGVSNEQFF.

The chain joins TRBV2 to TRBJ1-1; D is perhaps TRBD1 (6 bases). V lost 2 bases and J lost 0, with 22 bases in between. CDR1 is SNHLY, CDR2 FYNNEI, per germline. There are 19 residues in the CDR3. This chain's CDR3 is CASSERRRTGRLMNTEAFF. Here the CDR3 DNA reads TGTGCCAGCAGTGAAAGAAGACGTACAGGGCGGTTGATGAACACTGAAGCTTTCTTT.

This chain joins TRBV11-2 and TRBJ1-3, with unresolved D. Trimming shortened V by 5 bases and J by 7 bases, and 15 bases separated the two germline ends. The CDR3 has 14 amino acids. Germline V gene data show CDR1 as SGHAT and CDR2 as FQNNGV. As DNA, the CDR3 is TGTGCCAGCAGCCTCGTCGTCGGAGGTAACACCATATATTTT. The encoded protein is CASSLVVGGNTIYF.

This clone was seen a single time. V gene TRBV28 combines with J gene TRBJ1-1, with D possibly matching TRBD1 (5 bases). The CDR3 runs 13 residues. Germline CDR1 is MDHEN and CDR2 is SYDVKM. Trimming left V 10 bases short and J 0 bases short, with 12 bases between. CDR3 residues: CATRAGLNTEAFF. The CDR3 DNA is TGTGCCACCAGAGCAGGGCTGAACACTGAAGCTTTCTTT.

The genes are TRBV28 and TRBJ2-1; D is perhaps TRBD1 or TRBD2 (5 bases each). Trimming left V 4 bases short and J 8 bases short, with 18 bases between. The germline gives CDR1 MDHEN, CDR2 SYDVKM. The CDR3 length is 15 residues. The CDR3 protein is CASSSPRGRPDEQFF. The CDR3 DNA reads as TGTGCCAGCAGTTCCCCCCGGGGCCGCCCCGATGAGCAGTTCTTC.

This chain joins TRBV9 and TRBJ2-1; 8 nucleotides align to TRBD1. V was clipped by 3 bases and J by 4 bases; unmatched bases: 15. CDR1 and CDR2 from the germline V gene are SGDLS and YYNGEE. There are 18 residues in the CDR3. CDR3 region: CASSAGQAANFGYNEQFF. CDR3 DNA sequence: TGTGCCAGCAGCGCGGGACAGGCCGCAAACTTTGGGTACAATGAGCAGTTCTTC. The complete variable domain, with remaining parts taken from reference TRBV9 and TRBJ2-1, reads DSGVTQTPKHLITATGQRVTLRCSPRSGDLSVYWYQQSLDQGLQFLIQYYNGEERAKGNILERFSAQQFPDLHSELNLSSLELGDSALYFCASSAGQAANFGYNEQFFGPGTRLTVL.

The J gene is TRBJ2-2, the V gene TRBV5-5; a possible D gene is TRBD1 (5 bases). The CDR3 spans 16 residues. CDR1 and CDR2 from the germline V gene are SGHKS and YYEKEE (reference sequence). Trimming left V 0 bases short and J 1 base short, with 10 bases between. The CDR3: CASSLAIGVNTGELFF. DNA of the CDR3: TGTGCCAGCAGCTTGGCAATAGGGGTGAACACCGGGGAGCTGTTTTTT.